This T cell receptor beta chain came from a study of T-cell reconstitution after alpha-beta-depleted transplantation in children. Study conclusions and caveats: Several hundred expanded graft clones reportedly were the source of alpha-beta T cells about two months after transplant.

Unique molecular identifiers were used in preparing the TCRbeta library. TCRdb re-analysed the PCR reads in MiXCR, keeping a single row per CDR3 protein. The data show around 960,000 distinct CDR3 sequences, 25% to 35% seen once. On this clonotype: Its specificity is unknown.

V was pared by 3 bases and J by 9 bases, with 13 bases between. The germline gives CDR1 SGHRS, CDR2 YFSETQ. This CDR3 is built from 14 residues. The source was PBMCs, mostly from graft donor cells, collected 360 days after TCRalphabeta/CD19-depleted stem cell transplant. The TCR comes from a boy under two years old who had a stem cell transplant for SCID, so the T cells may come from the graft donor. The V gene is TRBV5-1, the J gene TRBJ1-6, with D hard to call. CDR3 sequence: CASSSYGSGSPLHF. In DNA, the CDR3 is TGCGCCAGCAGCTCATACGGGTCCGGTTCACCCCTCCACTTT.